This T cell receptor (beta chain) was observed in a study of blood T cell repertoires in COVID-19 (dated by TCRdb to the early 2020s). About the full investigation: The collaborator samples originated in the United States, Italy and Spain and spanned the acute and convalescent phases of COVID-19. The prospective study material was composed of cDNA or gDNA derived from T cells, B-cell-depleted T cells, or PBMCs. Subjects who had been exposed to COVID-19, were actively infected with it, or had recovered from it provided the deeply sampled blood TCRbeta repertoires that made up the dataset. The repertoires were released in a freely available public database meant as a resource for research on the immune response to SARS-CoV-2. The samples were drawn from two sources: the first 160 participants of the ongoing ImmuneRACE study, and 1,200 or so subjects contributed by 6 global collaborators. Sample metadata almost always included a de-identified subject ID, COVID-19 status, age in years and sex. Where available, HLA class I and class II types were taken from metadata supplied by the sample provider and were not determined by assay-based typing. Study-level results and caveats: The amount of clinical and demographic metadata varied by source and participant and was provided uncurated.

Trimming accounts for 4 bases at V and 5 bases at J, while the number of junction bases matched to no gene is 4. From its cysteine to its phenylalanine, the CDR3 spans 16 amino acids. The CDR3 DNA has 48 bases and is translated from base 1. For CDR1 and CDR2, the germline V gene (reference sequence) lists LGHDT and YNNKEL. Collaborating institutions collected whole blood in K2EDTA tubes following their own protocols. For TCRbeta analysis, collaborator samples were shipped as frozen whole blood, as isolated PBMCs, or as DNA extracted from either sample type. For this clone: This clone's antigen is unknown. Base qualities were left out, and no much larger clone turns up one base away.

The immunoSEQ Assay, a bias-controlled multiplex PCR, was used to amplify TCRbeta CDR3 regions from genomic DNA. The source study handled its data this way. Nucleated cell counts per sample were estimated from amplification of reference gene primers within the assay. To quantify the absolute abundance of each unique TCRbeta CDR3 rearrangement, sequence reads were collapsed and filtered. Productive Simpson clonality was computed per sample as the square root of Simpson's diversity index over productive rearrangements. This is the immuneACCESS table as TCRdb keeps it, with only in-frame sequences that have V and J called. A part of the clones is gone; compared with another copy, unresolved V genes explain less than half, and the rest is unexplained. V and J calls and clone size follow that table, whereas D and trimming were derived from the DNA. Here the sample has about 160,000 clones; around 80% occur a single time. Around 15% of the sample is taken by the ten largest.

The chain joins TRBV3-1 (or the pseudogene TRBV3-2) to TRBJ2-3; 15 central nucleotides agree with TRBD2. The material sequenced was peripheral blood. The receptor's source is a human donor with acute or convalescent COVID-19. The donor label of this sample is uncertain. The CDR3 is CASSRGLAGGGDTQYF. The nucleotide sequence reads as follows: TGTGCCAGCAGCCGGGGACTAGCGGGGGGAGGAGATACGCAGTATTTT.